What follows is one T cell receptor (beta chain) and its context. Peripheral blood genomic DNA, not sorted cells or RNA, was the template. The sample originates from a study of T cell repertoires in aging, cancer and after chemotherapy. Rearranged V-D-J TRB sequences were amplified with a mixed TRB-A/B primer pool. Each CDR3 protein is one row after TCRdb ran MiXCR on the multiplex PCR reads. Among roughly 6,000 distinct CDR3 sequences listed, over 20% were seen once. The germline V gene has CDR1 SEHNR and CDR2 FQNEAQ (reference sequence). The V end lost 5 bases, the J end lost 3 bases, and 13 bases lay between the germline ends. The CDR3 extends over 14 amino acids.

The V gene is TRBV7-9, the J gene TRBJ1-1; D ambiguous. The sequencing sample was made of blood. The sequence came from a human donor with a blood cancer. The CDR3 DNA follows: TGTGCCAGCAGCCGAGGAATTTTGGACACTGAAGCTTTCTTT. Its translation: CASSRGILDTEAFF.